Below, one T cell receptor (beta chain) is given with its context. Its antigen is still unknown. This CDR3 is built from 15 residues. Germline loops: CDR1 SNHLY, CDR2 FYNNEI. V was pared by 6 bases and J by 0 bases, with 5 bases of the junction left unmatched. The source of the sample is a study of T cell repertoires in cytomegalovirus infection. On the study more broadly: Selection of CMV epitopes for the study included recently identified HLA-C-restricted and well-studied HLA-B-restricted ones.

MiXCR, run by TCRdb on the reads, gives a single entry per CDR3 protein. The data hold around 430,000 distinct CDR3 sequences, with about 44% observed a single time. The rearrangement joins TRBV2 to TRBJ1-3; 7 positions agree with TRBD1. The clonotype originates from a human donor in good health (CMV status not recorded). Some clones in this sample may be carry-over from other donors' samples. This specimen was cultured PBMCs, taken from culture after CMV antigen stimulation. The DNA of the CDR3 is TGTGCCAGCAGGAAAGACAGGGTCTCTGGAAACACCATATATTTT. This translates into CASRKDRVSGNTIYF.